The clone carrying this TCR beta chain was detected only once. Its antigen is not known. The CDR3 has 20 residues. The data stem from a study of shared clonotypes between healthy human individuals. Whole-study results and caveats: Non-shared clonotypes were found to have lower generation probabilities than the clonotypes that were shared by all four of the sorted-subset donors. A limitation of the genetic and exposure-history diversity represented arose from few donors. Researchers sampled blood only, noting tissue repertoires likely differ.

A deep-level run was used for the assay. This table comes from immunoSEQ multiplex PCR, and its TCRdb copy is limited to in-frame clones, with some not included. Found here are 2 million to 2.5 million clones, under 97% of them singletons; the top ten hold 0.1% to 0.15%. J is TRBJ2-6 and V is TRBV21-1; TRBD1, the table's D call, lacks a check against the DNA. TRBV21-1 corresponds to a pseudogene. The sequenced sample was naive CD4+ T cells sorted from blood. The subset is: CD45RA+ positively selected. The source of this sequence is a man aged 18 to 35 in good health. In DNA form, the CDR3 reads TGTGCCAGCAGCAAAGTTAGCCGCGCCAGGACACGCTCTGGGGCCAACGTCCTGACTTTC. It encodes CASSKVSRARTRSGANVLTF.